This T cell receptor beta chain was sequenced for a study of OX40 agonist ivuxolimab in advanced cancers. Study at large: The patients received agonistic anti-OX40 (CD134) antibody ivuxolimab. The dose-escalation cohort was about 87% male, with a mean age of around 60 years, ranging about 20 to 85.

Profiling relied on immunoSEQ multiplex PCR, and the TCRdb table lists in-frame clones only, not all of them. This sample has tens of thousands of clones, with 80% to 90% found just once. As for this clone: Its target is not known.

Study-wide results and limits: Mean expanded clone counts were higher in CD8+ than CD4+ T cells.

The CDR3 has 17 residues. The V and J ends lost 6 bases and 1 base, in that order; junction bases with no gene match: 10. Germline values: CDR1 LNHDA, CDR2 SQIVND (reference sequence). The chain is built from TRBV19 and TRBJ2-2; 8 bases map to TRBD2. The clonotype was recovered from an adult with an advanced solid tumor such as melanoma, head and neck, liver or kidney cancer. The material sequenced was CD4+ or CD8+ T cells sorted from blood, taken in a trial of the OX40 agonist ivuxolimab. DNA of the CDR3: TGTGCCAGTAGGGGATCCGCGCTAGCGGGGAACACCGGGGAGCTGTTTTTT. It codes for CASRGSALAGNTGELFF.